This T cell receptor beta chain is from a study of CD8+CD57+ T cells in acquired aplastic anemia. About the study: Sorting CD4+ and CD8+ cells gave DNA averaging approximately 3 ug. Study-wide results and caveats: There were some 30 CD8+ CDR3 sequences that occurred in both patients and controls.

The germline gives CDR1 MGHRA, CDR2 YSYEKL. Between the trimmed V and J ends, which lost 0 bases and 11 bases, there was a span of 16 bases. CDR3 size: 15 residues. This clonotype was seen a few times. Antigen: not known. Template material for TCR beta VDJ and CDR3 profiling consisted of genomic DNA. One entry per CDR3 protein, called by TCRdb with MiXCR from the reads. The sample holds about 170,000 distinct CDR3 sequences, roughly 47% seen once. Sequenced input: sorted CD4+, CD8+, or CD8+CD57+ T cells (not recorded which) from PBMCs. This TCR was sampled from a human donor in good health. This rearrangement joins TRBV4-1 to TRBJ1-4, with D perhaps matching TRBD1 (6 bases). Here the CDR3 DNA reads TGCGCCAGCAGCCAAGACTCGAACACAGGGAGGAAACTGTTTTTT. Amino acid sequence: CASSQDSNTGRKLFF.